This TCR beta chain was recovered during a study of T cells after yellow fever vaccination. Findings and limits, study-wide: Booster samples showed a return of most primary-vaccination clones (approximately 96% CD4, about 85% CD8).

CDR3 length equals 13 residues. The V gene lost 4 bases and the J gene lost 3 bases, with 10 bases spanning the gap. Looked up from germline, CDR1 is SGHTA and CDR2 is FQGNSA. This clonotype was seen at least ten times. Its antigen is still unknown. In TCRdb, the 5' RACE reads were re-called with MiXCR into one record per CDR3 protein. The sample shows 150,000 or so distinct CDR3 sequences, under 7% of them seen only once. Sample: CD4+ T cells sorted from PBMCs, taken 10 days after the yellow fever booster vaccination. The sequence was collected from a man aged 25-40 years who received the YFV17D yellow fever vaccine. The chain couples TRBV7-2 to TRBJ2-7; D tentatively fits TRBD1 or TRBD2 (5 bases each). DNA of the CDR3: TGTGCCAGCAGCTCCTGGGACGGCTACGAGCAGTACTTC. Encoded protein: CASSSWDGYEQYF.